This TCR beta chain was sequenced for a study of blood T cell repertoires in COVID-19. Looking at the study overall: COVID-19 samples, acute and convalescent, were from the United States, Italy and Spain. PBMCs, B-cell-depleted T cells, or T cells provided the cDNA or gDNA that made up the material.

In germline, CDR1 is MNHNY, CDR2 SVGAGI (reference sequence). The CDR3 is made up of 12 amino acids. The J segment lost 9 bases and the V segment lost 7 bases, leaving 6 bases of the junction unmatched. As originally analysed: Cell counts per sample came from amplifying reference gene primers. Method: immunoSEQ multiplex PCR; TCRdb's copy keeps in-frame clones and lacks some. The DNA gave D and trimming, while V, J and clone size come from that table. The data hold 13,000 to 15,000 clones, with more than 80% observed a single time. This chain uses TRBV6-6 with TRBJ1-1, with 9 bases identical to TRBD1. This TCR was recovered from a human donor in a cohort sampled during active COVID-19. Sequenced: peripheral blood. In DNA, the CDR3 is TGTGCCAGCACAACAGGGGGCGGGAAAGCTTTCTTT. Protein product: CASTTGGGKAFF.